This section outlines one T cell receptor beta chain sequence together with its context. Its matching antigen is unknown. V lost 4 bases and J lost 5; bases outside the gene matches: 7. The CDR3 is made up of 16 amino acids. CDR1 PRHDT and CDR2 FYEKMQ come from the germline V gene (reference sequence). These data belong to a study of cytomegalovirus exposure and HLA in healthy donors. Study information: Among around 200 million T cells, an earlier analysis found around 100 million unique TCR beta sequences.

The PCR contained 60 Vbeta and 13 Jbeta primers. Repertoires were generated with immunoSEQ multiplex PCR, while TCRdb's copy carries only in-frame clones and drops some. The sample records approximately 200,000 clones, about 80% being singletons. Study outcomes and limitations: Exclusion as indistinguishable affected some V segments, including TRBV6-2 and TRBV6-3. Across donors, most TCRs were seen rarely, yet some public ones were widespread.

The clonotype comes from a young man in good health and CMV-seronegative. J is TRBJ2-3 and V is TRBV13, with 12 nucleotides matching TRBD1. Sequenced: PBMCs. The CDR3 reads CASSSRDRGLKDTQYF. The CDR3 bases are TGTGCCAGCAGCTCCCGGGACAGGGGGCTTAAAGATACGCAGTATTTT.